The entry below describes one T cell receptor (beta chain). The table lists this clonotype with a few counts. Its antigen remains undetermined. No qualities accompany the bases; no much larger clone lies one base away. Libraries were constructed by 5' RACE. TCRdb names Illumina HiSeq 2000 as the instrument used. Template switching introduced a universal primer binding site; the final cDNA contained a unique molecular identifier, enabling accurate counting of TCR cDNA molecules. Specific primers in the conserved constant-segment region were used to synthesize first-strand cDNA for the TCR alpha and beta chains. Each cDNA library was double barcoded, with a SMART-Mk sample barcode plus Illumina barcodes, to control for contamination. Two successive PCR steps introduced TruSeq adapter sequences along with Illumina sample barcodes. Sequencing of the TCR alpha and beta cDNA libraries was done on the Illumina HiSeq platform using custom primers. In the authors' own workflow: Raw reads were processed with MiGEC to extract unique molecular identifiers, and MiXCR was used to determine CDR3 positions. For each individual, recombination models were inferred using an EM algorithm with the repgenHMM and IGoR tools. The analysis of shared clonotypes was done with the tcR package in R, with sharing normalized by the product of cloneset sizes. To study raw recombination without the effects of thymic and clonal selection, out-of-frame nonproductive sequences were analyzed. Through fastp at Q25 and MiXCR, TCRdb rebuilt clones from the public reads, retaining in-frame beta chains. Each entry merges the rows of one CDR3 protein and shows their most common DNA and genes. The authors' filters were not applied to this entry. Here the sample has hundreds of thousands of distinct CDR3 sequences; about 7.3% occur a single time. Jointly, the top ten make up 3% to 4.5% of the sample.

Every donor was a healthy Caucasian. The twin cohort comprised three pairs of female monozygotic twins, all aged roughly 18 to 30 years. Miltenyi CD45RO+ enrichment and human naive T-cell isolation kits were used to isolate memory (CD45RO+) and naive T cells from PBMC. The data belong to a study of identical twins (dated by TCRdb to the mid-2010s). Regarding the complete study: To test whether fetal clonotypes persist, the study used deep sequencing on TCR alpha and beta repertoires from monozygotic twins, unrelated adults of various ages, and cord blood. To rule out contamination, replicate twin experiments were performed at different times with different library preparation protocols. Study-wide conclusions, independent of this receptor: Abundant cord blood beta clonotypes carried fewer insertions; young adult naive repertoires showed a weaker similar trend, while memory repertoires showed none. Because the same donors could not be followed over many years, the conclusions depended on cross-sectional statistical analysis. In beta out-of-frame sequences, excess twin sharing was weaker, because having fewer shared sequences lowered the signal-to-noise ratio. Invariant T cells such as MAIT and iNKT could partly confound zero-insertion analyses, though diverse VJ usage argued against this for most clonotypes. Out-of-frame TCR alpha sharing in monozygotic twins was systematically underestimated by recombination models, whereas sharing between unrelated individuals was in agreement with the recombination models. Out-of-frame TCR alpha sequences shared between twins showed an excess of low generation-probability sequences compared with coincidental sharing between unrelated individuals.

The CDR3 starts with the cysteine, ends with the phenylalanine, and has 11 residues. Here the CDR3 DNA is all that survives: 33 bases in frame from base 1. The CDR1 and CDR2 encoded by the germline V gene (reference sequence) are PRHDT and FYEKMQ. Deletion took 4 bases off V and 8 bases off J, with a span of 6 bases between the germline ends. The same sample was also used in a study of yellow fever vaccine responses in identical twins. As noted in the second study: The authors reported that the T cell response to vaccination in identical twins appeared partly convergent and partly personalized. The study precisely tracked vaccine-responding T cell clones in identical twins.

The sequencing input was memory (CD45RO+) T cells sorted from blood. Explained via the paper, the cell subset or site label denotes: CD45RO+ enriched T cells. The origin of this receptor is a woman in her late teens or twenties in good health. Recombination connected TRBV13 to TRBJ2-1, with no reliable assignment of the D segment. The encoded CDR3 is CASSSDYEQFF. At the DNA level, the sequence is TGTGCCAGCAGCTCCGATTATGAGCAGTTCTTC.